The 26 T cell receptor beta chains presented below share a single source sample, sequenced in a study of T cell responses to AZD1222 COVID-19 vaccine. The table came from immunoSEQ multiplex PCR; TCRdb's copy has only in-frame clones and leaves some out. The table lists tens of thousands of clones, about 90% of them singletons. The starting material was peripheral blood, obtained on day 0 of MenACWY control vaccination. These receptors all stem from an adult in good health.

The V and J genes are TRBV6-2 or TRBV6-3 and TRBJ2-7; a possible D gene is TRBD1 (6 bases). CDR1 and CDR2 from the germline V gene are MNHEY and SVGEGT. The CDR3 is made up of 16 amino acids. V lost 5 bases and J lost 6, with 23 bases in between. Here the CDR3 DNA reads TGTGCCAGCAGTCCCCACAGGGATCCCGTTCCAGGCGAGCAGTACTTC. It encodes CASSPHRDPVPGEQYF.

The gene calls are TRBV28 and TRBJ1-1; TRBD1 might be the D (5 bases). The V end lost 2 bases, the J end lost 3 bases, and 7 bases lay between the germline ends. The germline CDR1 and CDR2 sequences are MDHEN and SYDVKM. This CDR3 is 13 amino acids long. The CDR3 sequence: CASSLPGDTEAFF. The DNA for the CDR3 is TGTGCCAGCAGTTTACCGGGGGACACTGAAGCTTTCTTT.

A single count supports this clone. The CDR3 sequence is CASSAPTSGTTKTQYF. In DNA, the CDR3 is TGTGCCAGCAGTGCCCCGACTAGCGGGACGACGAAGACCCAGTACTTC. V and J are TRBV2 and TRBJ2-5; TRBD2 matches 11 bases. The germline V gene has CDR1 SNHLY and CDR2 FYNNEI. V dropped 4 bases and J dropped 6; count of bases not matched to a gene: 10. This CDR3 comprises 16 residues.

This chain uses TRBV24-1 with TRBJ1-1; TRBD1 might be the D (6 bases). Germline assignment: CDR1 KGHDR and CDR2 SFDVKD. This CDR3 has 13 residues. Deletions cut 3 bases from V and 10 bases from J, with 14 bases between. The CDR3 loop is CATSDPGTKGAFF. The CDR3 bases are TGTGCCACCAGTGATCCCGGGACAAAAGGAGCTTTCTTT.

This chain joins TRBV7-2 and TRBJ1-4; D gene ambiguous. Germline CDR1 and CDR2: SGHTA and FQGNSA. V was clipped by 5 bases and J by 0 bases, with 10 bases between them. CDR3 length equals 15 residues. The CDR3, as DNA: TGTGCCAGCAGCCCCCCTGGGGCAACTAATGAAAAACTGTTTTTT. Translation gives CASSPPGATNEKLFF.

This clone has only one observation. As DNA, the CDR3 is TGTGCCAGCAGCCAAGAGTCAGGGTACGACTATGGCTACACCTTC. It translates to CASSQESGYDYGYTF. This chain connects TRBV4-2 to TRBJ1-2; the D gene is possibly TRBD1 (5 bases). Trimming took 0 bases from V and 3 from J, leaving 11 bases between them. Germline CDR1 is LGHNA and CDR2 is YNFKEQ. This CDR3 contains 15 residues.

The chain carries TRBV6-1 and TRBJ2-2; the D gene could be TRBD1 or TRBD2 (5 bases each). CDR3 length: 16 residues. The germline CDR1 and CDR2 sequences are MNHNS and SASEGT. Between the trimmed V and J ends, which lost 0 bases and 7 bases, there was a span of 15 bases. CDR3 residues: CASSEALGQRGGELFF. For the CDR3, the DNA is TGTGCCAGCAGTGAAGCACTAGGGCAGAGGGGCGGGGAGCTGTTTTTT.

The J gene is TRBJ1-3, the V gene TRBV5-1, with a possible D match to TRBD1 (5 bases). Germline V gene lookup returns CDR1 SGHRS and CDR2 YFSETQ. This CDR3 contains 16 residues. Trimming took off 0 bases at V and 4 bases at J, with 14 bases between the two ends. CDR3 bases: TGCGCCAGCAGCTTGGGTCCCGCAGGGTCCGGAAACACCATATATTTT. Translating gives CASSLGPAGSGNTIYF. Full variable domain (rest looked up from reference TRBV5-1 and TRBJ1-3): KAGVTQTPRYLIKTRGQQVTLSCSPISGHRSVSWYQQTPGQGLQFLFEYFSETQRNKGNFPGRFSGRQFSNSRSEMNVSTLELGDSALYLCASSLGPAGSGNTIYFGEGSWLTVV.

CDR3 DNA: TGCAGCGGGAGCCCCGGGCCCGGCCAGCCCCAGCATTTT. Translating it yields CSGSPGPGQPQHF. The rearrangement joins TRBV29-1 to TRBJ1-5; no clear D. The CDR3 extends over 13 amino acids. V shed 7 bases and J shed 7 bases, with 17 bases lying between them. Germline V lookup: CDR1 SQVTM, CDR2 ANQGSEA.

This chain joins TRBV24-1 and TRBJ1-2; D perhaps matches TRBD1 (5 bases). Deletions cut 3 bases from V and 3 bases from J, with 13 bases between. Germline loops: CDR1 KGHDR, CDR2 SFDVKD. The CDR3 extends over 15 amino acids. The CDR3 reads CATSDGGTKHYGYTF. CDR3 bases: TGTGCCACCAGTGATGGGGGGACGAAACACTATGGCTACACCTTC.

The rearrangement uses TRBV14 and TRBJ1-2; D unclear. V lost 4 bases to trimming and J lost 0 bases, with 9 bases between them. Germline V lookup: CDR1 SGHDN, CDR2 FVKESK. This CDR3 spans 14 amino acids. As DNA, the CDR3 is TGTGCCAGCAGCCTTTCAGGAGCTAACTATGGCTACACCTTC. This gives the protein CASSLSGANYGYTF.

This sequence joins TRBV24-1 and TRBJ1-2; D not resolved. The CDR3 is made up of 12 amino acids. CDR1 is KGHDR, CDR2 SFDVKD, per germline. Trimming stripped 4 bases from V and 4 bases from J, with 6 bases between. CDR3 DNA: TGTGCCACCAGTGAGACGAGCTATGGCTACACCTTC. Protein product: CATSETSYGYTF.

This clone occurred once. The V call is TRBV7-3, the J call TRBJ2-3; 8 bases agree with TRBD2. Trimming removed 2 bases from V and 4 bases from J; junction bases left unmatched: 5. The CDR3 runs 15 residues. Germline V gene lookup returns CDR1 SGHTA and CDR2 FQGTGA. The chain's CDR3 is CASSLGLAGADTQYF. The CDR3 nucleotides read TGTGCCAGCAGCTTAGGTCTAGCGGGCGCAGATACGCAGTATTTT.

The J gene is TRBJ2-1, the V gene TRBV5-1, with 8 bases matching TRBD2. The CDR3 totals 16 residues. The junction had 6 bases not matched to a gene; V was cut back by 2 bases and J by 2 bases. The germline V gene encodes CDR1 SGHRS and CDR2 YFSETQ. The CDR3 region has the DNA TGCGCCAGCAGCTTTGAAACTAGCGGTACCTACAATGAGCAGTTCTTC. Amino acids: CASSFETSGTYNEQFF.

This clone came up once. The J gene is TRBJ2-5, the V gene TRBV7-2; TRBD2 might be the D (6 bases). The CDR3 totals 15 residues. The V gene's germline CDR1 is SGHTA and CDR2 FQGNSA. Trimming shortened V by 5 bases and J by 1 base, and 14 bases separated the two germline ends. CDR3: CASSPRGSAQETQYF. CDR3 sequence (DNA): TGTGCCAGCAGCCCCCGGGGGAGCGCCCAAGAGACCCAGTACTTC.

The chain couples TRBV5-6 to TRBJ2-5; D gene uncertain. This CDR3 is 11 amino acids long. Germline values: CDR1 SGHDT, CDR2 YYEEEE. Trimming removed 3 bases from V and 3 bases from J, with 3 bases in between. The chain's CDR3 is CASSWEETQYF. DNA for the CDR3: TGTGCCAGCAGCTGGGAAGAGACCCAGTACTTC.

This clone was picked up a small number of times. Here the CDR3 DNA reads TGTGCCAGCAGCGGCACAGGGGGTGACCAGCCCCAGCATTTT. Translating gives CASSGTGGDQPQHF. This chain uses TRBV9 with TRBJ1-5; 8 positions match TRBD1. The germline V gene encodes CDR1 SGDLS and CDR2 YYNGEE. The CDR3 sequence is 14 residues long. V lost 3 bases, J lost 7 bases, and 6 bases stayed unmatched. Based on the CDR3 plus reference TRBV9 and TRBJ1-5, the full variable domain is DSGVTQTPKHLITATGQRVTLRCSPRSGDLSVYWYQQSLDQGLQFLIQYYNGEERAKGNILERFSAQQFPDLHSELNLSSLELGDSALYFCASSGTGGDQPQHFGDGTRLSIL.

The J gene is TRBJ1-5, the V gene TRBV27; TRBD1 is a possible D gene (5 bases). V shed 6 bases and J shed 11 bases, with 17 bases lying between them. Germline assignment: CDR1 MNHEY and CDR2 SMNVEV (reference sequence). There are 13 residues in the CDR3. The CDR3 region has the DNA TGTGCCAGCAGCCCCGGGACCGCAGTGGCCCAGCATTTT. Translating it yields CASSPGTAVAQHF.

This clone has only a few counts. The rearrangement uses TRBV7-9 and TRBJ2-2, with TRBD1 matching over 10 bases. The CDR3 totals 16 residues. Germline V gene data show CDR1 as SEHNR and CDR2 as FQNEAQ (reference sequence). J was trimmed by 4 bases and V by 5 bases; bases with no gene match: 7. CDR3 amino acids: CASSHPGQGPTGELFF. The CDR3 nucleotides read TGTGCCAGCAGCCATCCGGGACAGGGGCCCACCGGGGAGCTGTTTTTT.

The rearrangement links TRBV3-1 (or the pseudogene TRBV3-2) to TRBJ2-1, with TRBD2 matching 12 bases. V shed 4 bases, J shed 6 bases, and the junction held 7 bases outside the gene matches. The germline CDR1 and CDR2 sequences are LGHDT and YNNKEL (reference sequence). The CDR3 runs to 16 residues. DNA of the CDR3: TGTGCCAGCAGCCGTAGACTAGCGGGGGATGTCAATGAGCAGTTCTTC. It is translated as CASSRRLAGDVNEQFF.

The CDR3 here is CASRPRADYGYTF. CDR3 nucleotides: TGTGCCAGTAGACCAAGGGCAGACTATGGCTACACCTTC. This chain connects TRBV28 to TRBJ1-2; D not certain. The CDR3 sequence is 13 residues long. Trimming left V 9 bases short and J 3 bases short, with 14 bases between. CDR1 and CDR2 from the germline V gene are MDHEN and SYDVKM.

The J gene is TRBJ1-5, the V gene TRBV10-3; no firm D call. The CDR3 is 13 amino acids. CDR1 is ENHRY, CDR2 SYGVKD, per germline. V lost 0 bases, J lost 9 bases, and 9 bases lay in between. CDR3 amino acids: CAISESREGPQHF. CDR3 DNA: TGTGCCATCAGTGAGTCGCGGGAAGGGCCCCAGCATTTT.

The rearrangement links TRBV6-1 to TRBJ1-4; D possibly corresponds to TRBD1 (5 bases). CDR1 is MNHNS and CDR2 is SASEGT in the germline V gene. Trimming cost V 1 base and J 7 bases, with 19 bases left between them. CDR3 length: 17 residues. CDR3 sequence reads: CASSEVFGRRVIEKLFF. As DNA, the CDR3 is TGTGCCAGCAGTGAAGTATTCGGTCGCAGGGTAATTGAAAAACTGTTTTTT.

The chain joins TRBV7-9 to TRBJ1-4; no clear D. The V end was cut by 5 bases, the J end by 3 bases, with 13 bases between. Germline values: CDR1 SEHNR, CDR2 FQNEAQ (reference sequence). The length of the CDR3 is 15 residues. In nucleotides, the CDR3 is TGTGCCAGCAGCCTGATTGGGGTGCCTAATGAAAAACTGTTTTTT. Translating it yields CASSLIGVPNEKLFF.

This clone has a handful of counts. The gene calls are TRBV4-1 and TRBJ2-7, with a weak D call TRBD2 (6 bases). CDR1 is MGHRA and CDR2 is YSYEKL in the germline V gene. The V and J ends lost 0 bases and 0 bases respectively, with 12 bases between them. The CDR3 loop spans 16 amino acids. The DNA for the CDR3 is TGCGCCAGCAGCCAAGATGGAGGGGCACTCTCCTACGAGCAGTACTTC. Protein sequence: CASSQDGGALSYEQYF.

The gene calls are TRBV20-1 and TRBJ2-7, with 9 bases fitting TRBD2. The V gene end was trimmed by 3 bases and the J gene end by 1 base; junction bases not matched to a gene: 7. This CDR3 has 15 amino acids. Germline loops: CDR1 DFQATT, CDR2 SNEGSKA (reference sequence). In nucleotides, the CDR3 is TGCAGTGCTAGTGTCTTGCTAGCGGGATCCTACGAGCAGTACTTC. It translates to CSASVLLAGSYEQYF.